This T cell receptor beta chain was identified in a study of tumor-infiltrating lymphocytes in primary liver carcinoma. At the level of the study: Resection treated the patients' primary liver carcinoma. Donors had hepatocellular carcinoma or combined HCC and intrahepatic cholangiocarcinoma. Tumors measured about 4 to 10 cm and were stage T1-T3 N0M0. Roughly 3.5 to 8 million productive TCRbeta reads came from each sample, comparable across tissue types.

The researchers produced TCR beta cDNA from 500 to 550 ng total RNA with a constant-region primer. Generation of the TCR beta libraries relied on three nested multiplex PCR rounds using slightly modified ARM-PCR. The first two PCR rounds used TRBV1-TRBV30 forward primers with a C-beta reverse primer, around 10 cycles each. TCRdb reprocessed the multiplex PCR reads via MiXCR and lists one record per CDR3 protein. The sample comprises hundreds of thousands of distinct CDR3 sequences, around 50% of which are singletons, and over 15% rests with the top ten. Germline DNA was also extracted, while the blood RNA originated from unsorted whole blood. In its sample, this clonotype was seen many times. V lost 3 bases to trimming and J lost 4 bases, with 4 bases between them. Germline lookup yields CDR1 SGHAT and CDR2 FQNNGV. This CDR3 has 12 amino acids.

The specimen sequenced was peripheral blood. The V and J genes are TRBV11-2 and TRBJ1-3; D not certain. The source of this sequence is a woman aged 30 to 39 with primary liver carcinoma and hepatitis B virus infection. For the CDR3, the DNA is TGTGCCAGCAGCTTTGTCGGAAACACCATATATTTT. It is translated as CASSFVGNTIYF.